The rows below give T cell receptor beta chains drawn from one sample of a study of shared clonotypes between healthy human individuals. The method was immunoSEQ multiplex PCR; TCRdb's version includes in-frame clones alone and lacks a portion of them. The sample has 520,000 or so clones, less than 85% seen once; the top ten hold about an eighth. Sequenced: PBMCs. These receptors all stem from a woman aged 40 to 50 in good health. Some clones in this sample may be carry-over from other donors' samples. Both conserved end residues are part of each CDR3. Each record gives: CDR3 protein, CDR3 DNA, J gene, V gene, clone size, D gene. The D gene is left open where the match is weak. A clone size is listed for some rows: how often the clone was seen (once, few, many), or a class if it is expanded.

cdr3_aa: CASSRTGSDTEAFF
cdr3_nt: TGTGCCAGCAGCAGAACAGGGTCCGACACTGAAGCTTTCTTT
j_call: TRBJ1-1
v_call: TRBV5-4
clone_size: many
d_call: NA

cdr3_aa: CASSLKTLNTGELFF
cdr3_nt: TGCGCCAGCAGCCTCAAGACACTTAACACCGGGGAGCTGTTTTTT
j_call: TRBJ2-2
v_call: TRBV5-1
clone_size: NA
d_call: NA

cdr3_aa: CASSLGGAINQETQYF
cdr3_nt: TGTGCCAGCTCACTGGGAGGGGCCATAAACCAAGAGACCCAGTACTTC
j_call: TRBJ2-5
v_call: TRBV18
clone_size: NA
d_call: TRBD2

cdr3_aa: CASSTRPPGTGQETQYF
cdr3_nt: TGTGCCAGCAGTACCCGCCCGCCCGGGACAGGCCAAGAGACCCAGTACTTC
j_call: TRBJ2-5
v_call: TRBV27
clone_size: NA
d_call: TRBD1

cdr3_aa: CASSLLARGQNEQYF
cdr3_nt: TGCGCCAGCAGCTTGCTTGCCAGGGGGCAGAACGAGCAGTACTTC
j_call: TRBJ2-7
v_call: TRBV5-1
clone_size: NA
d_call: TRBD1

cdr3_aa: CASSARDRGLETQYF
cdr3_nt: TGTGCTAGCAGCGCCCGGGACAGGGGGTTAGAGACCCAGTACTTC
j_call: TRBJ2-5
v_call: TRBV7-7
clone_size: NA
d_call: TRBD1

cdr3_aa: CASSLTGDGANVLTF
cdr3_nt: TGCGCCAGCAGCTTGACAGGGGACGGGGCCAACGTCCTGACTTTC
j_call: TRBJ2-6
v_call: TRBV5-1
clone_size: NA
d_call: TRBD1

cdr3_aa: CASRARDAENEQFF
cdr3_nt: TGTGCCAGCAGAGCCCGGGACGCCGAGAATGAGCAGTTCTTC
j_call: TRBJ2-1
v_call: TRBV2
clone_size: once
d_call: NA

cdr3_aa: CASTASGGLNPDTQYF
cdr3_nt: TGCGCCAGCACGGCTAGCGGGGGCCTCAACCCAGATACGCAGTATTTT
j_call: TRBJ2-3
v_call: TRBV5-1
clone_size: few
d_call: TRBD2

cdr3_aa: CASSSTRGLGYTF
cdr3_nt: TGTGCCAGCAGCTCCACCAGGGGGCTTGGCTACACCTTC
j_call: TRBJ1-2
v_call: TRBV7-3
clone_size: NA
d_call: TRBD1